This TCR beta chain was observed in a study of T cell responses to AZD1222 COVID-19 vaccine. Findings and limits, study-wide: A reported finding is that nearly half of spike-specific TCRs target unmutated variant regions. Seropositivity was recorded at baseline in only a handful of AZD1222 recipients.

The CDR3 has 13 amino acids. In germline, CDR1 is SQVTM, CDR2 ANQGSEA. V was trimmed by 4 bases and J by 3 bases, leaving 12 bases between them. The assay was immunoSEQ multiplex PCR, and TCRdb's table has in-frame clones only and misses some. This sample yields tens of thousands of clones, of which 75% to 85% are seen a single time; roughly 5.4% belongs to the top ten. With regard to this clone: Antigen unknown.

The sequence derives from an adult in good health. The V and J genes are TRBV29-1 and TRBJ1-1, with D hard to call. Source: peripheral blood, taken on day 0 of AZD1222 vaccination. The CDR3 nucleotides are TGCAGCGTTGTAAAGGAGGTGGACACTGAAGCTTTCTTT. Translating gives CSVVKEVDTEAFF.